This is a list of T cell receptor beta chains from one sample in a study of T cell repertoires in cytomegalovirus infection. From the reads, TCRdb called clonotypes with MiXCR, one entry per CDR3 protein. This sample has fewer than 200,000 distinct CDR3 sequences, with less than 25% found just once. Their recognized antigens are unknown. The specimen comprised CD8+ T cells from cultured PBMCs, sampled from culture after CMV antigen stimulation. These receptors came from a human donor in good health (CMV status not recorded). Some clones in this sample may be carry-over from other donors' samples. Both conserved end residues are part of each CDR3. D genes are given only for firm matches. Only some rows state a clone size, as once, few, many or a class for expanded clones.

J gene | D gene | V gene | clone size | CDR3 protein | CDR3 DNA
TRBJ1-5 | TRBD1 | TRBV7-9 | NA | CASSSLGTGSSNQPQHF | TGTGCCAGCAGCTCACTTGGGACAGGGTCTAGCAATCAGCCCCAGCATTTT
TRBJ1-1 | NA | TRBV6-6 | many | CASSLLGEDTEAFF | TGTGCCAGCAGTTTATTAGGGGAGGACACTGAAGCTTTCTTT
TRBJ1-1 | TRBD1 | TRBV13 | few | CASSPGQGETEAFF | TGTGCCAGCAGCCCCGGACAGGGTGAGACTGAAGCTTTCTTT
TRBJ2-7 | TRBD2 | TRBV7-9 | NA | CASSSGGGPMREQYF | TGTGCCAGCAGCTCCGGGGGAGGGCCCATGAGGGAGCAGTACTTC
TRBJ2-7 | NA | TRBV27 | NA | CASSLSVAAPHDEQYF | TGTGCCAGCAGTTTATCGGTAGCGGCCCCCCACGACGAGCAGTACTTC
TRBJ1-4 | NA | TRBV4-1 | NA | CASSHPGTTNEKLFF | TGCGCCAGCAGCCACCCAGGGACGACTAATGAAAAACTGTTTTTT
TRBJ1-3 | NA | TRBV7-6 | NA | CASSPQDFPGNTIYF | TGTGCCAGCAGCCCTCAGGACTTTCCTGGAAACACCATATATTTT
TRBJ2-7 | NA | TRBV10-3 | few | CAISGELSYEQYF | TGTGCCATCAGTGGGGAACTCTCCTACGAGCAGTACTTC
TRBJ2-1 | NA | TRBV7-6 | few | CASSSRGPNEQFF | TGTGCCAGCAGCTCCAGGGGCCCGAATGAGCAGTTCTTC
TRBJ2-1 | NA | TRBV12-3/TRBV12-4 | many | CASSSQSVSYNEQFF | TGTGCCAGCAGTTCACAGTCCGTCTCCTACAATGAGCAGTTCTTC
TRBJ1-2 | NA | TRBV20-1 | NA | CSARNRDYGYTF | TGCAGTGCTAGAAACAGGGACTATGGCTACACCTTC
TRBJ1-1 | NA | TRBV4-1 | NA | CASSQDPQGSITEAFF | TGCGCCAGCAGCCAAGATCCCCAGGGCAGCATCACTGAAGCTTTCTTT
TRBJ2-2 | TRBD2 | TRBV20-1 | NA | CSASGISGGGDTGELFF | TGCAGTGCTAGTGGGATTTCCGGCGGGGGAGACACCGGGGAGCTGTTTTTT
TRBJ1-1 | NA | TRBV10-3 | few | CAISSPKNTEAFF | TGTGCCATCAGTTCGCCTAAGAACACTGAAGCTTTCTTT
TRBJ2-1 | NA | TRBV6-2/TRBV6-3 | NA | CASSYEGGSYNEQFF | TGTGCCAGCAGTTACGAGGGGGGTTCCTACAATGAGCAGTTCTTC
TRBJ2-1 | TRBD1 | TRBV7-6 | NA | CASSLMDPSGQGYNEQFF | TGTGCCAGCAGCTTAATGGATCCTTCGGGACAGGGGTACAATGAGCAGTTCTTC
TRBJ1-5 | NA | TRBV9 | few | CASSVAAGSNQPQHF | TGTGCCAGCAGCGTAGCTGCAGGGAGCAATCAGCCCCAGCATTTT
TRBJ2-5 | NA | TRBV7-8 | NA | CASSSGLRQETQYF | TGTGCCAGCAGCTCGGGACTGCGCCAAGAGACCCAGTACTTC
TRBJ2-2 | NA | TRBV20-1 | many | CSARDPRAYTGELFF | TGCAGTGCTAGAGATCCCAGGGCTTACACCGGGGAGCTGTTTTTT
TRBJ2-7 | TRBD1 | TRBV4-3 | NA | CASSQDRGFSYEQYF | TGCGCCAGCAGCCAGGACAGGGGGTTCTCCTACGAGCAGTACTTC
TRBJ2-1 | TRBD2 | TRBV24-1 | NA | CATSDARLADNEQFF | TGTGCCACCAGTGATGCGCGACTAGCGGACAATGAGCAGTTCTTC
TRBJ2-1 | NA | TRBV6-8 | once | CASSSGYTEQFF | TGTGCCAGCAGTTCCGGGTACACTGAGCAGTTCTTC
TRBJ1-2 | TRBD1 | TRBV6-2/TRBV6-3 | NA | CASSRPGTVYGYTF | TGTGCCAGCAGTCGACCCGGGACAGTCTATGGCTACACCTTC
TRBJ2-7 | NA | TRBV27 | many | CASSSLSQGSYEQYF | TGTGCCAGCAGTTCCCTTTCCCAGGGGTCCTACGAGCAGTACTTC
TRBJ2-3 | TRBD2 | TRBV7-6 | NA | CASSLENRAGGLPTDTQYF | TGTGCCAGCAGCTTAGAGAATCGGGCGGGGGGGCTCCCCACAGATACGCAGTATTTT
TRBJ1-5 | NA | TRBV27 | NA | CASSLFGAGNQPQHF | TGTGCCAGCAGTTTATTCGGGGCTGGCAATCAGCCCCAGCATTTT
TRBJ1-2 | NA | TRBV12-3/TRBV12-4 | NA | CASSLRRGHYGYTF | TGTGCCAGCAGCCTCCGTCGGGGCCACTATGGCTACACCTTC
TRBJ2-5 | NA | TRBV27 | few | CASSFRGEIKGETQYF | TGTGCCAGCAGTTTTCGAGGGGAGATAAAGGGAGAGACCCAGTACTTC
TRBJ2-2 | NA | TRBV4-3 | NA | CASSHGGNTGELFF | TGCGCCAGCAGCCACGGAGGGAACACCGGGGAGCTGTTTTTT
TRBJ2-3 | NA | TRBV27 | NA | CASSPRLGRFSTDTQYF | TGTGCCAGCAGTCCCCGCCTGGGGCGGTTTAGCACAGATACGCAGTATTTT
TRBJ2-1 | NA | TRBV7-6 | NA | CASSLEAGPAYNEQFF | TGTGCCAGCAGCTTAGAGGCAGGCCCGGCTTACAATGAGCAGTTCTTC
TRBJ2-2 | NA | TRBV12-3/TRBV12-4 | few | CASSLGQGLSGELFF | TGTGCCAGCAGTTTAGGTCAGGGGCTTAGCGGGGAGCTGTTTTTT
TRBJ1-4 | NA | TRBV12-3/TRBV12-4 | NA | CASSFIHGAKELFF | TGTGCCAGCAGTTTCATTCATGGAGCGAAAGAACTGTTTTTT
TRBJ2-1 | NA | TRBV6-5 | NA | CASRSDNPSSYNEQFF | TGTGCCAGCAGGTCCGACAATCCGAGCTCCTACAATGAGCAGTTCTTC
TRBJ1-1 | NA | TRBV7-8 | many | CASSLDIREAFF | TGTGCCAGCAGCCTGGACATCAGGGAAGCTTTCTTT
TRBJ2-5 | NA | TRBV7-2 | few | CASSLSPPGGETQYF | TGTGCCAGCAGCTTATCCCCGCCAGGGGGGGAGACCCAGTACTTC
TRBJ2-7 | NA | TRBV27 | few | CACSLAGISNEQYF | TGTGCCTGCAGTTTAGCAGGGATAAGTAACGAGCAGTACTTC
TRBJ2-5 | TRBD1 | TRBV6-2/TRBV6-3 | few | CASRYLWDRGIAGQETQYF | TGTGCCAGCAGATACCTGTGGGACAGGGGAATAGCGGGTCAAGAGACCCAGTACTTC
TRBJ2-1 | TRBD2 | TRBV7-2 | NA | CASSLDDTSGAYNEQFF | TGTGCCAGCAGCTTAGATGATACTAGCGGGGCTTACAATGAGCAGTTCTTC
TRBJ1-2 | NA | TRBV11-2 | few | CASSIFGSNYGYTF | TGTGCCAGCAGTATCTTCGGATCTAACTATGGCTACACCTTC
TRBJ1-4 | NA | TRBV10-3 | NA | CAISEGPEGVFEKLFF | TGTGCCATCAGTGAAGGGCCCGAAGGTGTGTTTGAAAAACTGTTTTTT
TRBJ1-6 | NA | TRBV15 | NA | CATSNGGGFSPLHF | TGTGCCACCAGCAATGGGGGGGGTTTCTCACCCCTCCACTTT
TRBJ1-2 | NA | TRBV7-9 | NA | CASSFREATGHGYTF | TGTGCCAGCAGCTTCCGGGAGGCGACGGGGCATGGCTACACCTTC
TRBJ2-5 | NA | TRBV12-3/TRBV12-4 | NA | CASSFSYTGQTQYF | TGTGCCAGCAGTTTCTCCTACACGGGACAGACCCAGTACTTC
TRBJ1-6 | NA | TRBV9 | few | CASSPNRVLGGSPLHF | TGTGCCAGCAGCCCGAACCGGGTTCTAGGGGGTTCACCCCTCCACTTT
TRBJ2-1 | NA | TRBV7-6 | few | CASSLELSSYNEQFF | TGTGCCAGCAGCTTAGAACTGAGCTCCTACAATGAGCAGTTCTTC
TRBJ2-4 | TRBD1 | TRBV7-8 | once | CASSHQDRESKNIQYF | TGTGCCAGCAGCCATCAGGACAGGGAATCCAAAAACATTCAGTACTTC
TRBJ2-1 | NA | TRBV14 | few | CASSQVPAIYNEQFF | TGTGCCAGCAGCCAGGTTCCCGCGATCTACAATGAGCAGTTCTTC
TRBJ1-5 | NA | TRBV10-3 | few | CAINEGSNQPQHF | TGTGCCATCAACGAGGGTAGCAATCAGCCCCAGCATTTT
TRBJ1-1 | NA | TRBV9 | NA | CASSVAAPGPNTEAFF | TGTGCCAGCAGCGTAGCTGCTCCGGGGCCGAACACTGAAGCTTTCTTT
TRBJ2-5 | TRBD2 | TRBV6-6 | NA | CASSLLGLAGARETQYF | TGTGCCAGCAGTCTCCTTGGACTAGCGGGGGCGAGGGAGACCCAGTACTTC
TRBJ2-1 | NA | TRBV4-3 | NA | CASSQDSSGPRLCNNEQFF | TGCGCCAGCAGCCAAGATAGCAGCGGGCCCCGTCTTTGTAACAATGAGCAGTTCTTC
TRBJ2-5 | NA | TRBV27 | NA | CASSFIASLQETQYF | TGTGCCAGCAGTTTTATTGCTAGCCTCCAAGAGACCCAGTACTTC
TRBJ2-5 | NA | TRBV6-6 | few | CASSYLPQETQYF | TGTGCCAGCAGTTATTTGCCTCAAGAGACCCAGTACTTC
TRBJ2-3 | TRBD1 | TRBV7-9 | few | CASSFGQGSTDTQYF | TGTGCCAGCAGCTTCGGACAGGGAAGCACAGATACGCAGTATTTT
TRBJ2-1 | TRBD1 | TRBV7-9 | few | CASSFPGQGYNEQFF | TGTGCCAGCAGCTTTCCGGGACAGGGTTACAATGAGCAGTTCTTC
TRBJ2-3 | NA | TRBV5-6 | few | CASSLVVWLRGGTDTQYF | TGTGCCAGCAGCCTTGTGGTATGGCTTCGAGGGGGCACAGATACGCAGTATTTT
TRBJ1-2 | NA | TRBV11-2 | NA | CASSLSIEKELKYGYTF | TGTGCCAGCAGCTTAAGTATTGAGAAAGAGTTAAAATATGGCTACACCTTC